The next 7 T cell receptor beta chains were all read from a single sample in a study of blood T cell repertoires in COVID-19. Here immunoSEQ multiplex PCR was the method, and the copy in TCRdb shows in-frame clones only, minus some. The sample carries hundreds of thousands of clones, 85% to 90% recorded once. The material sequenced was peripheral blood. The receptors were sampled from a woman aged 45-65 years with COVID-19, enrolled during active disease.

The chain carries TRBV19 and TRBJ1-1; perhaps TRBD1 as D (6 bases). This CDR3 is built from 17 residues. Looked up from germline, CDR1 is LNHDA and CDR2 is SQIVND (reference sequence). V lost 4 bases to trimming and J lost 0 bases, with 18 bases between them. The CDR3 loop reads CASSKLTGTSMNTEAFF. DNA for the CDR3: TGTGCCAGTAGTAAGCTTACAGGGACCTCCATGAACACTGAAGCTTTCTTT.

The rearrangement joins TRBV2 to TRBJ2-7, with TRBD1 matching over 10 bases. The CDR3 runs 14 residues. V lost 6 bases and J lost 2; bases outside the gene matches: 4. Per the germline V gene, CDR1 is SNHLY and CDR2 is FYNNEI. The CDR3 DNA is TGTGCCAGCAGGCCCGGGACAGGGGCCTACGAGCAGTACTTC. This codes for CASRPGTGAYEQYF. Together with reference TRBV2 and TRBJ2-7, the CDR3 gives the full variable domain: EPEVTQTPSHQVTQMGQEVILRCVPISNHLYFYWYRQILGQKVEFLVSFYNNEISEKSEIFDDQFSVERPDGSNFTLKIRSTKLEDSAMYFCASRPGTGAYEQYFGPGTRLTVT.

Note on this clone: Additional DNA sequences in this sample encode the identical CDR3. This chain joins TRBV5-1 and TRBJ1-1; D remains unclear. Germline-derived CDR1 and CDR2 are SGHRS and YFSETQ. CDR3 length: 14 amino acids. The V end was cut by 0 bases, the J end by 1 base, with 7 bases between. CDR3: CASSLGARNTEAFF. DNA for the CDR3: TGCGCCAGCAGCTTGGGGGCGAGGAACACTGAAGCTTTCTTT.

The CDR3 DNA follows: TGTGCCAGCACCGGAGGTGCGGATAGCAATCAGCCCCAGCATTTT. Protein product: CASTGGADSNQPQHF. The chain has TRBV6-5 and TRBJ1-5; D gene unclear. CDR3 length: 15 amino acids. V was shortened by 7 bases and J by 0 bases, with 13 bases between the two germline ends. Germline CDR1 MNHEY, CDR2 SVGAGI.

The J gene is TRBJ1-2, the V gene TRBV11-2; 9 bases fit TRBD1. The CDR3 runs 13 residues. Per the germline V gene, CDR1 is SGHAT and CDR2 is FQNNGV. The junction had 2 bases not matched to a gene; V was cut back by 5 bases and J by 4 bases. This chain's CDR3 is CASSRTGAYGYTF. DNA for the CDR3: TGTGCCAGCAGCCGGACAGGGGCCTATGGCTACACCTTC.

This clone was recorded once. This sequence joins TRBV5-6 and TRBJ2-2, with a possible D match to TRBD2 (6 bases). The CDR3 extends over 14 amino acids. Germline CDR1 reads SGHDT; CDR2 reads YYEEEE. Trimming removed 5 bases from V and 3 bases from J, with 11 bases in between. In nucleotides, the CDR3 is TGTGCCAGCAGGGTGGGGGGAGACACCGGGGAGCTGTTTTTT. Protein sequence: CASRVGGDTGELFF.

In DNA form, the CDR3 reads TGTGCCAGCAGCAGACAGGGTGAAAAACTGTTTTTT. It yields the protein CASSRQGEKLFF. The gene calls are TRBV12-3 or TRBV12-4 and TRBJ1-4; 7 bases are shared with TRBD1. The CDR3 extends over 12 amino acids. Trimming cost V 6 bases and J 7 bases; bases outside gene matches: 2.